The 18 T cell receptor beta chains presented below share a single source sample, sequenced in a study of identical twins. TCRdb re-called the 5' RACE reads through MiXCR, storing one row per CDR3 protein. The sample has about 530,000 distinct CDR3 sequences; about 20% are singletons. These data also featured in a second study, about yellow fever vaccine responses in identical twins.

The sample consisted of CD4+ T cells sorted from blood. These TCRs come from a young woman in good health.

The CDR3, as DNA: TGTGCCAGCAGTTACAGGGGGACGAACACCGGGGAGCTGTTTTTT. The encoded protein is CASSYRGTNTGELFF. The gene calls are TRBV6-5 and TRBJ2-2; tentative D call: TRBD1 (6 bases). Germline lookup yields CDR1 MNHEY and CDR2 SVGAGI. Trimming pared 2 bases from V and 0 bases from J, leaving 7 bases between. The CDR3 runs 15 residues.

A few counts support this clonotype. One end of the junction fails to match germline, which may point to a read error. This rearrangement joins TRBV4-2 to TRBJ1-5; D perhaps matches TRBD1 (6 bases). There are 15 residues in the CDR3. Germline V CDR1 and CDR2: LGHNA, YNFKEQ. The CDR3 nucleotides are TGTGCGAGCAGCCAAGATCGATGGGGGCAAGGGGCCCAGCATTTT. It codes for CASSQDRWGQGAQHF.

This clonotype was picked up a small number of times. The rearrangement links TRBV5-1 to TRBJ2-1; 7 positions match TRBD1. Germline trimming cut 2 bases from V and 0 bases from J; bases unmatched to any gene: 5. Germline CDR1 SGHRS, CDR2 YFSETQ. This CDR3 region has 16 residues. CDR3 in DNA: TGCGCCAGCAGCTTAGCCCGGGACAGCTCCTACAATGAGCAGTTCTTC. Its translation is CASSLARDSSYNEQFF.

The chain couples TRBV4-2 to TRBJ2-7; possible D gene TRBD1, 7 bases. There are 21 residues in the CDR3. Germline V CDR1 and CDR2: LGHNA, YNFKEQ. V dropped 1 base and J dropped 0 bases, with 28 bases sitting between them. In DNA form, the CDR3 reads TGTGCCAGCAGCCAAGGAGCCAGGGGGGATTCCTCGGCGGGCCGCTCCTACGAGCAGTACTTC. This translates into CASSQGARGDSSAGRSYEQYF.

A few counts support this clonotype. The genes are TRBV19 and TRBJ1-5; 8 bases map to TRBD1. Germline CDR1 and CDR2: LNHDA and SQIVND (reference sequence). The CDR3 loop spans 15 amino acids. The junction had 10 bases not matched to a gene; V was cut back by 5 bases and J by 7 bases. CDR3 loop: CASSLGTGNAQPQHF. The CDR3 region has the DNA TGTGCCAGTAGTCTCGGGACAGGTAACGCGCAGCCCCAGCATTTT.

This clonotype was observed a few times. The genes are TRBV20-1 and TRBJ2-3; D gene ambiguous. Germline CDR1 and CDR2: DFQATT and SNEGSKA (reference sequence). The CDR3 contains 14 residues. Deletions cut 7 bases from V and 4 bases from J, with 18 bases between. CDR3 sequence (DNA): TGCAGTGTACCTAGACTGTCCCGACCAGATACGCAGTATTTT. It is translated as CSVPRLSRPDTQYF.

This clonotype has a handful of counts. V and J are TRBV11-2 and TRBJ2-7; 8 nucleotides match TRBD1. The length of the CDR3 is 15 residues. Germline loops: CDR1 SGHAT, CDR2 FQNNGV. Trimming at V came to 3 bases and at J to 3 bases, leaving 7 bases not matched to a gene. The chain's CDR3 is CASSFRDRRLYEQYF. CDR3 nucleotide sequence: TGTGCCAGCAGCTTCCGGGACAGGAGACTCTACGAGCAGTACTTC.

The chain couples TRBV5-1 to TRBJ1-1; D uncertain. This CDR3 has 13 residues. Germline V gives CDR1 SGHRS, CDR2 YFSETQ. V lost 1 base to trimming and J lost 5 bases, with 9 bases between them. This chain's CDR3 is CASSLKDLTEAFF. CDR3 nucleotides: TGCGCCAGCAGCTTGAAGGATTTAACTGAAGCTTTCTTT. The full variable domain, its missing parts supplied by reference TRBV5-1 and TRBJ1-1, is KAGVTQTPRYLIKTRGQQVTLSCSPISGHRSVSWYQQTPGQGLQFLFEYFSETQRNKGNFPGRFSGRQFSNSRSEMNVSTLELGDSALYLCASSLKDLTEAFFGQGTRLTVV.

This clonotype was found a few times. J is TRBJ1-2 and V is TRBV24-1, with 8 nucleotides matching TRBD1. CDR1 and CDR2 (germline): KGHDR, SFDVKD. With 4 bases clipped from V and 3 bases from J, the junction kept 9 bases outside the gene matches. The CDR3 length is 16 residues. As DNA, the CDR3 is TGTGCCACCAGTGAGCGCTCCGGGACAGGCCACTATGGCTACACCTTC. This encodes CATSERSGTGHYGYTF.

The rearrangement links TRBV10-3 to TRBJ2-2; D might be TRBD2 (6 bases). V gave up 4 bases and J gave up 3 bases, with 15 bases separating them. The CDR3 is 16 residues long. Germline CDR1 and CDR2: ENHRY and SYGVKD. The CDR3 spells CAISASRDFDTGELFF. As DNA, the CDR3 is TGTGCCATCAGTGCCAGCCGGGACTTTGACACCGGGGAGCTGTTTTTT.

The sample holds a few counts of this clonotype. V is TRBV2 and J is TRBJ2-4, with unresolved D. The CDR3 has 12 amino acids. The germline V gene encodes CDR1 SNHLY and CDR2 FYNNEI. The ends were cut back, 6 bases at V and 8 bases at J, with 11 bases in the middle. The DNA of the CDR3 is TGTGCCAGCAGACCTGGTGGTTACATTCAGTACTTC. It specifies CASRPGGYIQYF.

The chain recombines TRBV9 with TRBJ2-6; a possible D gene is TRBD2 (6 bases). The CDR3 loop spans 15 amino acids. Trimming shortened V by 3 bases and J by 4 bases, and 11 bases separated the two germline ends. Germline CDR1 is SGDLS and CDR2 is YYNGEE. CDR3 nucleotides: TGTGCCAGCAGCGGCGGAGGACTAGGGGCCAACGTCCTGACTTTC. The encoded protein is CASSGGGLGANVLTF.

The genes are TRBV2 and TRBJ2-2; 8 positions agree with TRBD2. J lost 7 bases, V lost 10 bases, and 11 bases had no gene match. This CDR3 is built from 14 residues. Per germline, CDR1 SNHLY and CDR2 FYNNEI. The CDR3 nucleotides are TGTGCCATCTATAAAGCGGGGGTTGGCGGGGAGCTGTTTTTT. Translated: CAIYKAGVGGELFF.

This clonotype was found a few times. V and J are TRBV20-1 and TRBJ2-5; D uncertain. Trimming stripped 4 bases from V and 5 bases from J, with 11 bases between. Germline values: CDR1 DFQATT, CDR2 SNEGSKA (reference sequence). This CDR3 has 12 amino acids. CDR3 coding DNA: TGCAGTGCTACAGAACTAACGGAGACCCAGTACTTC. The encoded protein is CSATELTETQYF.

A few counts support this clonotype. The chain uses TRBV4-1 and TRBJ2-3, with D unclear. Trimming took off 0 bases at V and 8 bases at J, with 9 bases between the two ends. Germline V gene data show CDR1 as MGHRA and CDR2 as YSYEKL. The CDR3 extends over 13 amino acids. CDR3 nucleotide sequence: TGCGCCAGCAGCCAAGATCTTGTTTCTACGCAGTATTTT. Translating gives CASSQDLVSTQYF.

The chain recombines TRBV5-1 with TRBJ2-1; D ambiguous. Germline CDR1 SGHRS, CDR2 YFSETQ. This CDR3 has 14 amino acids. V shed 0 bases and J shed 3 bases, with 7 bases lying between them. The CDR3 nucleotides read TGCGCCAGCAGCTTGGAGGTCAGCTACAATGAGCAGTTCTTC. Its translation: CASSLEVSYNEQFF.

CDR3 sequence reads: CASNPGRGGNEQFF. The CDR3 bases are TGTGCCAGCAACCCCGGTAGAGGCGGGAATGAGCAGTTCTTC. The chain has TRBV12-3 or TRBV12-4 and TRBJ2-1, with D tentatively TRBD2 (5 bases). The CDR3 totals 14 residues. Trimming took 7 bases from V and 7 from J, leaving 17 bases between them.

CDR3: CASRAGASGTYEQYF. CDR3 nucleotides: TGTGCCAGCAGGGCCGGGGCTAGCGGGACCTACGAGCAGTACTTC. The chain combines TRBV28 with TRBJ2-7; 9 nucleotides line up with TRBD2. Per the germline V gene, CDR1 is MDHEN and CDR2 is SYDVKM. The junction had 8 bases not matched to a gene; V was cut back by 6 bases and J by 2 bases. The CDR3 is made up of 15 amino acids.